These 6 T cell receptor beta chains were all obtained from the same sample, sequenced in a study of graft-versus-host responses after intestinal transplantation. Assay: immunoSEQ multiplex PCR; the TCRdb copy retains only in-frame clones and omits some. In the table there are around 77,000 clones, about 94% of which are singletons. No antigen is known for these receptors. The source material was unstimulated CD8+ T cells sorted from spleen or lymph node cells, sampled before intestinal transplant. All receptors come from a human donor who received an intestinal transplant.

CDR3 in DNA: TGTGCCAGCCAGACAGGACCTGAGACCCAGTACTTC. This translates into CASQTGPETQYF. The J gene is TRBJ2-5, the V gene TRBV7-9; a possible D gene is TRBD1 (6 bases). Germline CDR1 SEHNR, CDR2 FQNEAQ (reference sequence). V was cut by 8 bases and J by 5 bases, with 12 bases left in between. CDR3 length: 12 amino acids.

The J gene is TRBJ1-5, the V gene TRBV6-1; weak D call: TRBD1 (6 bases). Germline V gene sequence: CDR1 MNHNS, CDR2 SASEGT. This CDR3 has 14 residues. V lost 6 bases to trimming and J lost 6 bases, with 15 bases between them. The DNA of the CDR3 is TGTGCCAGCAGCCATCAGGGGTACACTCAGCCCCAGCATTTT. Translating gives CASSHQGYTQPQHF.

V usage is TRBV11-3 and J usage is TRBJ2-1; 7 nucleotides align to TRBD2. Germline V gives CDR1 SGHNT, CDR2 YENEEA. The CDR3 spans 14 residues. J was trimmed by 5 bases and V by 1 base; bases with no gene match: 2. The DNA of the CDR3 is TGTGCCAGCAGCTTAGCTAGCGGACACAATGAGCAGTTCTTC. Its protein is CASSLASGHNEQFF.

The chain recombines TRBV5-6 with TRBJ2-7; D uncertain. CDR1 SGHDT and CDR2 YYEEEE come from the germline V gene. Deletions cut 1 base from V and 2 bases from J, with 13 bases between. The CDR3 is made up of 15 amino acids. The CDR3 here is CASSLYAAPTYEQYF. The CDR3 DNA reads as TGTGCCAGCAGCTTGTACGCAGCCCCCACCTACGAGCAGTACTTC.

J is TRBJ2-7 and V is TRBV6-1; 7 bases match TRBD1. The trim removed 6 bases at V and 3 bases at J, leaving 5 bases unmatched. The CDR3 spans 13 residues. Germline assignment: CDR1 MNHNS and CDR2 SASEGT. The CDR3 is CASSPTGNYEQYF. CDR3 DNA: TGTGCCAGCAGCCCGACAGGGAACTACGAGCAGTACTTC.

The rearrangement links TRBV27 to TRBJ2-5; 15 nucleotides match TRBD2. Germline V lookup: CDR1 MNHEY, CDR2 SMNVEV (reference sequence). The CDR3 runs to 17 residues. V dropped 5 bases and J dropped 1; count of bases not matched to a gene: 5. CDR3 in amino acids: CASSGLAGGYGQETQYF. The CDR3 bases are TGTGCCAGCAGTGGACTAGCGGGAGGGTACGGCCAAGAGACCCAGTACTTC.